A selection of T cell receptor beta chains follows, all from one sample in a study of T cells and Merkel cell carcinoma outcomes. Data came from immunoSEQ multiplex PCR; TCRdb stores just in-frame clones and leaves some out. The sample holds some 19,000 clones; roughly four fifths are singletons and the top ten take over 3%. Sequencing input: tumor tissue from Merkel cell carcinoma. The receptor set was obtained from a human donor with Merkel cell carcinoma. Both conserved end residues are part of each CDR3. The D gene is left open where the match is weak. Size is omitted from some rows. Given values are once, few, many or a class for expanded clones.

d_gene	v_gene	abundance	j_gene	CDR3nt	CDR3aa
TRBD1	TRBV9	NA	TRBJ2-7	TGTGCCAGCAGCGTACTGGGACAGGGAAGAAGCGAGCAGTACTTC	CASSVLGQGRSEQYF
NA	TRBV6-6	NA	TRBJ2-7	TGTGCCAGCGAGCAGACTCCCTCCTACGAGCAGTACTTC	CASEQTPSYEQYF
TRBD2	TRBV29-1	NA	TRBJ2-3	TGCAGCGTGACCGAACGGACTAGCGGGAGCACAGATACGCAGTATTTT	CSVTERTSGSTDTQYF
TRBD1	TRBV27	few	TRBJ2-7	TGTGCCAGCAGGTCGGACAGGTACGAGCAGTACTTC	CASRSDRYEQYF
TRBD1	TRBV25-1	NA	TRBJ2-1	TGTGCCAGCAGAACAGGGGAAACAGGAGAGCAGTTCTTC	CASRTGETGEQFF
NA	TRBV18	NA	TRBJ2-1	TGTGCCAGCTCACCACAGGGAATAAATGAGCAGTTCTTC	CASSPQGINEQFF
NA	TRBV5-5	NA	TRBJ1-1	TGTGCCAGCAGCTTGAGGGTGACACTGAACACTGAAGCTTTCTTT	CASSLRVTLNTEAFF
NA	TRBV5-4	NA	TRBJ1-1	TGTGCCAGCAGTCAGAACACTGAAGCTTTCTTT	CASSQNTEAFF
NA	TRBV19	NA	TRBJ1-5	TGTGCCAGTAGGAGCAACCACAATCAGCCCCAGCATTTT	CASRSNHNQPQHF
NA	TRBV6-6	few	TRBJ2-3	TGTGCCAGCGTCGGGGGCACAGATACGCAGTATTTT	CASVGGTDTQYF
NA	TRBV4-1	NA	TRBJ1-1	TGCGCCAGCAGCCATTTTGAGGGGACTGAAGCTTTCTTT	CASSHFEGTEAFF
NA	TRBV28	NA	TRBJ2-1	TGTGCCAGCAGTTTCGCAAGAAATGAGCAGTTCTTC	CASSFARNEQFF
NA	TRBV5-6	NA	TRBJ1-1	TGTGCCAGCAGTCAAGGGGGGTCGGCTGAAGCTTTCTTT	CASSQGGSAEAFF
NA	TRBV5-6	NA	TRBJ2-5	TGTGCCAGCAGCTGGGACTACCAAGAGACCCAGTACTTC	CASSWDYQETQYF
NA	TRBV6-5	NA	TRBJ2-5	TGTGCCAGCAGTTACTGGTGGGGGAAAGAGACCCAGTACTTC	CASSYWWGKETQYF
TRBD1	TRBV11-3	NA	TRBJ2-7	TGTGCCAGCAGCCAAGGGGGCGGCAACGAGCAGTACTTC	CASSQGGGNEQYF
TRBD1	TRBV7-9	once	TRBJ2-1	TGTGCCAGCAGCAGTGGACAGGGCAGGTCCTCAGGAAACAATGAGCAGTTCTTC	CASSSGQGRSSGNNEQFF
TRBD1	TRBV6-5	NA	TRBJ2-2	TGTGCCAGCAAAAAATACAGGGGCGAGACCGGGGAGCTGTTTTTT	CASKKYRGETGELFF
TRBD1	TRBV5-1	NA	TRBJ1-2	TGCGCCAGCAGCGAACCACAGGGGAACTATGGCTACACCTTC	CASSEPQGNYGYTF
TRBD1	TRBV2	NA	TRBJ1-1	TGTGCCAGCAGAGGGGGACAGAGCAACACTGAAGCTTTCTTT	CASRGGQSNTEAFF
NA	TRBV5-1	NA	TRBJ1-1	TGCGCCAGCAGCTCGAAGGGGCAAGCTTTCTTT	CASSSKGQAFF
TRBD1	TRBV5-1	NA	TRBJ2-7	TGCGCCAGCAGCCCTGGTCGACAGGGATCCGAGCAGTACTTC	CASSPGRQGSEQYF
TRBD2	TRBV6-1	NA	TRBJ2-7	TGTGCCAGCAGTGGGGAACAGGGACTAGCTCATGAGCAGTACTTC	CASSGEQGLAHEQYF
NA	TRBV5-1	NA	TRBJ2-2	TGCGCCAGCAGCTTGGAGCCGGACGGGGGGGAGCTGTTTTTT	CASSLEPDGGELFF
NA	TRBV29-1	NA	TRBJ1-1	TGCAGCGTCCTTGGCCAGGGGTTCACTGAAGCTTTCTTT	CSVLGQGFTEAFF
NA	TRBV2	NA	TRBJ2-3	TGTGCCAGCGGGGAAGATACGCAGTATTTT	CASGEDTQYF
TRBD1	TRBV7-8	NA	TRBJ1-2	TGTGCCAGCAGCTTACGGGACAGGAACTATGGCTACACCTTC	CASSLRDRNYGYTF
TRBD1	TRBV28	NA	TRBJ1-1	TGTGCCAGCAGTTGGACAGGGAACACTGAAGCTTTCTTT	CASSWTGNTEAFF
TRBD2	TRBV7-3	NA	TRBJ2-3	TGTGCCAGCAGTTGGGGCGCGGGAGGTAGAGGCACAGATACGCAGTATTTT	CASSWGAGGRGTDTQYF
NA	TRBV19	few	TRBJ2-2	TGTGCCAGTACTAACCAAGGGGCCGGGGAGCTGTTTTTT	CASTNQGAGELFF
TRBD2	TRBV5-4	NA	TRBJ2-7	TGTGCCAGCAGGCCACTCAGGACTAGCGGGTCTACCCACGAGCAGTACTTC	CASRPLRTSGSTHEQYF
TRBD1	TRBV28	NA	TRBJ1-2	TGTGCCAGCAGGGTAACAGGGGGACGCGGCTACACCTTC	CASRVTGGRGYTF
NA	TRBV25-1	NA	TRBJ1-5	TGTGCCAGCAGTGGACAGCTGAATCAGCCCCAGCATTTT	CASSGQLNQPQHF
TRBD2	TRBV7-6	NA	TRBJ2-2	TGTGCCAGCAGCTTAGCAGGCGGGGGAGTCACCGGGGAGCTGTTTTTT	CASSLAGGGVTGELFF
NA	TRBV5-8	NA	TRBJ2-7	TGTGCCAGCACAAGAGCGGGCCCCTACGAGCAGTACTTC	CASTRAGPYEQYF